These 24 T cell receptor beta chains came from one sample sequenced in a study of shared clonotypes between healthy human individuals. This table comes from immunoSEQ multiplex PCR, and its TCRdb copy is limited to in-frame clones, with some not included. The sample includes more than 2,000,000 clones, more than 80% of them seen just once. Material: naive CD4+ T cells sorted from blood. Subset noted: CD45RA+ positively selected. The receptor source for this set is a young man in good health.

This clone was counted once. V and J are TRBV6-4 and TRBJ2-7, with a tentative D call TRBD2 (7 bases). Trimming took 3 bases from V and 2 from J, leaving 11 bases between them. This CDR3 has 14 amino acids. CDR1 is MRHNA, CDR2 SNTAGT, per germline. DNA for the CDR3: TGTGCCAGCAGTGAATCGGGGGGCCCCTACGAGCAGTACTTC. It yields the protein CASSESGGPYEQYF.

V and J are TRBV30 and TRBJ1-5; 7 bases agree with TRBD1. With V trimmed by 3 bases and J by 0 bases, 8 bases remained unmatched. Germline V gene sequence: CDR1 GTSNPN, CDR2 SVGIG (reference sequence). The CDR3 covers 16 residues. The CDR3 region has the DNA TGTGCCTGGAGCCGCCGGGGACAGATTAGCAATCAGCCCCAGCATTTT. It is translated as CAWSRRGQISNQPQHF.

V usage is TRBV28 and J usage is TRBJ1-2, with D unresolved. Trimming removed 4 bases at V and 6 bases at J, with 12 bases between. The germline V gene has CDR1 MDHEN and CDR2 SYDVKM. The CDR3 contains 13 residues. CDR3 nucleotides: TGTGCCAGCAGTTACGGAGACTGGAATGGCTACACCTTC. As protein: CASSYGDWNGYTF.

Remarks on this clone: Additional DNA sequences in this sample encode the identical CDR3. The J gene is TRBJ2-7, the V gene TRBV6-6, with 9 positions matching TRBD1. Germline V gene lookup returns CDR1 MNHNY and CDR2 SVGAGI (reference sequence). This CDR3 spans 15 amino acids. V shed 2 bases, J shed 3 bases, and the junction held 5 bases outside the gene matches. CDR3: CASSYVGQGNYEQYF. The CDR3 coding sequence is TGTGCCAGCAGTTACGTGGGACAGGGAAACTACGAGCAGTACTTC.

The gene calls are TRBV6-5 and TRBJ2-3, with 10 bases aligning to TRBD1. This CDR3 is built from 15 residues. With V trimmed by 1 base and J by 4 bases, 2 bases remained unmatched. Germline values: CDR1 MNHEY, CDR2 SVGAGI. As DNA, the CDR3 is TGTGCCAGCAGTTACTGGACAGGGGGGGCAGATACGCAGTATTTT. Protein product: CASSYWTGGADTQYF.

The CDR3 sequence: CASSLERGAGDTQYF. In DNA form, the CDR3 reads TGTGCCAGCAGCTTAGAACGAGGGGCCGGCGATACGCAGTATTTT. The rearrangement uses TRBV7-2 and TRBJ2-3; D possibly matches TRBD1 or TRBD2 (5 bases each). The V gene lost 1 base and the J gene lost 6 bases, with 14 bases spanning the gap. The CDR3 is made up of 15 amino acids. The germline V gene encodes CDR1 SGHTA and CDR2 FQGNSA.

The chain has TRBV6-4 and TRBJ1-5; the D gene is possibly TRBD1 (5 bases). The V and J ends lost 6 bases and 7 bases respectively, with 16 bases between them. CDR3 length: 14 amino acids. Germline V gene sequence: CDR1 MRHNA, CDR2 SNTAGT. As DNA, the CDR3 is TGTGCCAGCAGGAGGGACCAGGGATCGCAGCCCCAGCATTTT. Residues: CASRRDQGSQPQHF.

The chain joins TRBV28 to TRBJ2-7; perhaps TRBD1 as D (5 bases). Trimming cost V 3 bases and J 4 bases, with 19 bases left between them. This CDR3 comprises 16 residues. In germline, CDR1 is MDHEN, CDR2 SYDVKM. Here the CDR3 DNA reads TGTGCCAGCAGTTTTACTCATCACAGGAGAGATTACGAGCAGTACTTC. Amino acid sequence: CASSFTHHRRDYEQYF. Using reference TRBV28 and TRBJ2-7 for the parts outside the CDR3, the full variable domain is DVKVTQSSRYLVKRTGEKVFLECVQDMDHENMFWYRQDPGLGLRLIYFSYDVKMKEKGDIPEGYSVSREKKERFSLILESASTNQTSMYLCASSFTHHRRDYEQYFGPGTRLTVT.

The J gene is TRBJ1-5, the V gene TRBV6-6, with TRBD1 as a possible D gene (5 bases). Trimming took 1 base from V and 9 from J, leaving 19 bases between them. Germline V lookup: CDR1 MNHNY, CDR2 SVGAGI (reference sequence). CDR3 length equals 16 residues. Written as DNA, the CDR3 is TGTGCCAGCAGTTACTTGAGTGGGGTCGGGACGTCGCCCCAGCATTTT. Its translation is CASSYLSGVGTSPQHF.

This clone turned up a few times. The chain employs TRBV7-9 and TRBJ2-3; no firm D call. Germline loops: CDR1 SEHNR, CDR2 FQNEAQ (reference sequence). The CDR3 covers 12 residues. V was clipped by 5 bases and J by 8 bases, with 11 bases between them. This CDR3 is CASSPNGRTQYF. The CDR3 coding sequence is TGTGCCAGCAGCCCAAACGGGCGTACGCAGTATTTT.

This sequence joins TRBV7-9 and TRBJ1-1, with 7 bases fitting TRBD1. The V gene's germline CDR1 is SEHNR and CDR2 FQNEAQ (reference sequence). With V trimmed by 9 bases and J by 0 bases, 4 bases remained unmatched. This CDR3 region has 13 residues. The CDR3 here is CASWDSLNTEAFF. CDR3 DNA sequence: TGTGCCAGTTGGGACAGCTTGAACACTGAAGCTTTCTTT.

The chain employs TRBV5-1 and TRBJ2-5, with D tentatively TRBD1 or TRBD2 (5 bases each). Trimming removed 0 bases from V and 4 bases from J, with 16 bases in between. CDR3 length: 16 amino acids. Germline loops: CDR1 SGHRS, CDR2 YFSETQ. CDR3 sequence (DNA): TGCGCCAGCAGCTTGGGAGGGGCGGGCGCGGGAGAGACCCAGTACTTC. It codes for CASSLGGAGAGETQYF.

This sequence joins TRBV5-4 and TRBJ2-7, with 12 bases matching TRBD1. Per germline, CDR1 SGHNT and CDR2 YYREEE (reference sequence). The CDR3 length is 15 residues. V gave up 4 bases and J gave up 5 bases; unmatched junction bases: 7. The CDR3 sequence is CASSPGTGGPNEQYF. The CDR3, as DNA: TGTGCCAGCAGCCCTGGGACAGGGGGCCCCAACGAGCAGTACTTC.

The chain uses TRBV28 and TRBJ1-3, with D unclear. In germline, CDR1 is MDHEN, CDR2 SYDVKM. The germline V and J ends were trimmed by 2 bases and 0 bases, with 5 bases remaining between them. CDR3 length: 14 amino acids. CDR3 DNA: TGTGCCAGCAGTTTACTGAGCTCTGGAAACACCATATATTTT. Translated: CASSLLSSGNTIYF.

V is TRBV6-1 and J is TRBJ2-5; D assignment may be TRBD1 or TRBD2 (6 bases each). V dropped 6 bases and J dropped 4 bases, with 12 bases sitting between them. Germline-derived CDR1 and CDR2 are MNHNS and SASEGT. This CDR3 has 13 residues. CDR3 sequence: CASSHGGRETQYF. As DNA, the CDR3 is TGTGCCAGCAGCCACGGGGGCCGAGAGACCCAGTACTTC.

This clone has just a few counts. The chain couples TRBV5-1 to TRBJ1-1; TRBD1 might be the D (5 bases). This CDR3 is 15 amino acids long. Between the trimmed V and J ends, which lost 8 bases and 0 bases, there was a span of 17 bases. Germline V gene lookup returns CDR1 SGHRS and CDR2 YFSETQ. CDR3 residues: CARTGRNFMNTEAFF. CDR3 nucleotides: TGCGCCAGGACGGGACGGAACTTCATGAACACTGAAGCTTTCTTT.

The gene calls are TRBV7-6 and TRBJ2-3, with 14 bases identical to TRBD2. With 1 base clipped from V and 9 bases from J, the junction kept 9 bases outside the gene matches. Per germline, CDR1 SGHVS and CDR2 FNYEAQ. The CDR3 has 17 residues. The CDR3 loop is CASSLGAPGLAGVTQYF. As DNA, the CDR3 is TGTGCCAGCAGCTTAGGGGCGCCGGGACTAGCGGGAGTGACGCAGTATTTT.

This clone was seen more than once but under ten times. This chain connects TRBV5-4 to TRBJ1-2; 12 nucleotides line up with TRBD1. This CDR3 region has 17 residues. V shed 0 bases and J 3 bases; nucleotides not matched to a gene: 6. From germline, CDR1 is SGHNT and CDR2 YYREEE (reference sequence). The CDR3 DNA follows: TGTGCCAGCAGCTTGGTGGGACAGGGGGCTGGGGACTATGGCTACACCTTC. Protein product: CASSLVGQGAGDYGYTF.

The chain couples TRBV27 to TRBJ1-4, with D unresolved. Germline V CDR1 and CDR2: MNHEY, SMNVEV (reference sequence). The V gene lost 6 bases and the J gene lost 7 bases, with 6 bases spanning the gap. This CDR3 contains 11 residues. The CDR3: CASRASEKLFF. CDR3 DNA sequence: TGTGCCAGCAGGGCGAGTGAAAAACTGTTTTTT. The entire variable domain, with the rest obtained from reference TRBV27 and TRBJ1-4, is as follows: EAQVTQNPRYLITVTGKKLTVTCSQNMNHEYMSWYRQDPGLGLRQIYYSMNVEVTDKGDVPEGYKVSRKEKRNFPLILESPSPNQTSLYFCASRASEKLFFGSGTQLSVL.

This clone was seen a few times. The J gene is TRBJ1-4, the V gene TRBV19, with D uncertain. Germline CDR1 is LNHDA and CDR2 is SQIVND (reference sequence). The CDR3 runs 12 residues. The germline V and J ends were trimmed by 5 bases and 7 bases, with 8 bases remaining between them. The CDR3: CASSLRREKLFF. CDR3 nucleotide sequence: TGTGCCAGTAGTCTGAGACGTGAAAAACTGTTTTTT.

About this clone itself: The same CDR3 can be traced to other DNA sequences in this sample. The chain is built from TRBV7-9 and TRBJ2-7; TRBD1 matches 7 bases. The CDR3 spans 13 residues. Germline V lookup: CDR1 SEHNR, CDR2 FQNEAQ (reference sequence). Losses at the gene ends were 0 bases for V and 6 bases for J; bases not matched to a gene: 2. CDR3 in amino acids: CASSLAGGGEQYF. In nucleotides, the CDR3 is TGTGCCAGCAGCTTAGCAGGGGGCGGCGAGCAGTACTTC.

The V gene is TRBV2, the J gene TRBJ2-2, with D perhaps matching TRBD1 (7 bases). Germline V gene sequence: CDR1 SNHLY, CDR2 FYNNEI. The CDR3 is made up of 13 amino acids. The CDR3 coding sequence is TGTGCTTGGAGGGGGCAGGGAACCGGGGAGCTGTTTTTT. It yields the protein CAWRGQGTGELFF.

This clone was found a few times. The chain's CDR3 is CAWSRQGEHAFF. The DNA for the CDR3 is TGTGCCTGGAGTCGACAGGGGGAACACGCTTTCTTT. V and J are TRBV30 and TRBJ1-1; 9 nucleotides match TRBD1. Germline-derived CDR1 and CDR2 are GTSNPN and SVGIG (reference sequence). The CDR3 is made up of 12 amino acids. Trimming at V came to 2 bases and at J to 11 bases, leaving 6 bases not matched to a gene.

The chain couples TRBV27 to TRBJ1-5; 10 nucleotides match TRBD1. V shed 0 bases, J shed 7 bases, and the junction held 6 bases outside the gene matches. In germline, CDR1 is MNHEY, CDR2 SMNVEV (reference sequence). The length of the CDR3 is 16 residues. The CDR3 DNA reads TGTGCCAGCAGTTTATCCGGGACAGGGGCTTTCCAGCCCCAGCATTTT. Translation: CASSLSGTGAFQPQHF.